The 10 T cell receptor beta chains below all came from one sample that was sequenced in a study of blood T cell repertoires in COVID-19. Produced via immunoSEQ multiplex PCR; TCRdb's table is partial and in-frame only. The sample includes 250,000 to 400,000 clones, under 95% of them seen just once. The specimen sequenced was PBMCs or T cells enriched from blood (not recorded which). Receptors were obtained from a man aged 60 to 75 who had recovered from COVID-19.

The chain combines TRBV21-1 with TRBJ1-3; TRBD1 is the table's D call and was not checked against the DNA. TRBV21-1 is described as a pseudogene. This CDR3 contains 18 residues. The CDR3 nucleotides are TGTGCCAGCACGCAGGAGGAGGGGGACAGGGGGCCAGAAAACACCATATATTTT. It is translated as CASTQEEGDRGPENTIYF.

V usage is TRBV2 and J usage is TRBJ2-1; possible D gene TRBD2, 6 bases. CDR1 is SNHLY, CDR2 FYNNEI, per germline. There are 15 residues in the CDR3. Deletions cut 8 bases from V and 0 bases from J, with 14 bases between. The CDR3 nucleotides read TGTGCCAGCCTGTGGAGGGGTGCCTCCTACAATGAGCAGTTCTTC. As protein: CASLWRGASYNEQFF.

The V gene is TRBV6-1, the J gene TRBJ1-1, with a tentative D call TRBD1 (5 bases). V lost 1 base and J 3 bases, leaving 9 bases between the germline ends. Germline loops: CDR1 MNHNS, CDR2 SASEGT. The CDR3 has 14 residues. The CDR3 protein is CASSEGGRDTEAFF. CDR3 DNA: TGTGCCAGCAGTGAAGGGGGCAGGGACACTGAAGCTTTCTTT.

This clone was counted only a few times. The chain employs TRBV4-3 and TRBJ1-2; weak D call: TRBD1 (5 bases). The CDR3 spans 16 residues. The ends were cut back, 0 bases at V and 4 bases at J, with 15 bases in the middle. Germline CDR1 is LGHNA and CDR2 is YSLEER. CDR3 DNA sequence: TGCGCCAGCAGCCAAGAGGTGGATAAAGGGGTCTATGGCTACACCTTC. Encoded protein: CASSQEVDKGVYGYTF.

DNA of the CDR3: TGTGCCAGTACTACAGGAGTACTGAACACTGAAGCTTTCTTT. It translates to CASTTGVLNTEAFF. The chain couples TRBV19 to TRBJ1-1; D may be TRBD1 (5 bases). This CDR3 is built from 14 residues. The ends were cut back, 7 bases at V and 0 bases at J, with 12 bases in the middle. Germline CDR1 reads LNHDA; CDR2 reads SQIVND (reference sequence).

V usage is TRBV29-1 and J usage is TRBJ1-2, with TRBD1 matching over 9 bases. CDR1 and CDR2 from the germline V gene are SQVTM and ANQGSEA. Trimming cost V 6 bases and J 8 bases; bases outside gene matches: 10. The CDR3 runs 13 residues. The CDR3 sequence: CSVGLGQGVGYTF. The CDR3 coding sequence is TGCAGCGTCGGGTTGGGACAGGGTGTCGGCTACACCTTC. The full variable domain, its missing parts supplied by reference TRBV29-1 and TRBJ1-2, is SAVISQKPSRDICQRGTSLTIQCQVDSQVTMMFWYRQQPGQSLTLIATANQGSEATYESGFVIDKFPISRPNLTFSTLTVSNMSPEDSSIYLCSVGLGQGVGYTFGSGTRLTVV.

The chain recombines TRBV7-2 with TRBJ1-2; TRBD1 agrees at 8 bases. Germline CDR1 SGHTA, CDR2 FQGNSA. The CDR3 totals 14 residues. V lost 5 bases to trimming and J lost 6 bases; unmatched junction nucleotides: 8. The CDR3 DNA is TGTGCCAGCAGCACGAGACAGGGGCTCAATGGCTACACCTTC. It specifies CASSTRQGLNGYTF.

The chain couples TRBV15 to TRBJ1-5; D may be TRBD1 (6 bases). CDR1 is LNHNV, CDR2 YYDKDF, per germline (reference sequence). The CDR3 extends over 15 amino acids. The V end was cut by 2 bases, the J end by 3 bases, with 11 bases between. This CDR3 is CATSRQGGNNQPQHF. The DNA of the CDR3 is TGTGCCACCAGCAGACAAGGGGGTAACAATCAGCCCCAGCATTTT.

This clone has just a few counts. CDR3 sequence reads: CASRLIGGGGYTF. Here the CDR3 DNA reads TGTGCCAGCAGACTGATAGGGGGTGGTGGCTACACCTTC. The chain has TRBV3-1 (or the pseudogene TRBV3-2) and TRBJ1-2; possible D gene TRBD1, 6 bases. CDR1 and CDR2 from the germline V gene are LGHDT and YNNKEL (reference sequence). The CDR3 is made up of 13 amino acids. Trimming took off 6 bases at V and 7 bases at J, with 15 bases between the two ends.

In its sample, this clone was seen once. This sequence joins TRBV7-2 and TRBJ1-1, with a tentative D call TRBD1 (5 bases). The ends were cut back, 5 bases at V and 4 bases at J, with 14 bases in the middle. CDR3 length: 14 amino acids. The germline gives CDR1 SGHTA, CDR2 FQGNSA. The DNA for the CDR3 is TGTGCCAGCAGCCACCTGGGGGGGGGCACTGAAGCTTTCTTT. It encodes CASSHLGGGTEAFF.